The 20 T cell receptor beta chains below all came from one sample that was sequenced in a study of tumor-infiltrating lymphocytes in primary liver carcinoma. From around 18-30 mg of unsorted bulk tissue, DNA and RNA were co-extracted together. The template, about 550 ng total RNA, yielded TCR beta cDNA made with a constant-region primer. Sequencing libraries for TCR beta derived from three nested multiplex PCR rounds that used slightly modified ARM-PCR. For roughly 11 cycles apiece, the opening two PCR rounds ran with TRBV1-TRBV30 forward primers and a C-beta reverse primer. TCRdb re-analysed the multiplex PCR reads in MiXCR, keeping a single row per CDR3 protein. The sample lists fewer than 70,000 distinct CDR3 sequences; 60% to 85% were seen once. Input material: liver tumor tissue from sampling region 2. Documented subset: tumor region T2, inferior pole. The receptors come from a man between 40 and 49 years old with primary liver carcinoma and hepatitis B virus infection.

Worth noting for this clonotype: An end of the junction differs from the germline gene, which may be a read error. V and J are TRBV5-6 and TRBJ2-2; D is possibly TRBD1 (5 bases). Germline values: CDR1 SGHDT, CDR2 YYEEEE. The CDR3 loop spans 15 amino acids. The CDR3 sequence: CASSPGFTNNGELFF. In DNA form, the CDR3 reads TGTGCCAGCAGCCCAGGGTTCACGAACAACGGGGAGCTGTTTTTT. Full variable domain (outside the CDR3, taken from reference TRBV5-6 and TRBJ2-2): DAGVTQSPTHLIKTRGQQVTLRCSPKSGHDTVSWYQQALGQGPQFIFQYYEEEERQRGNFPDRFSGHQFPNYSSELNVNALLLGDSALYLCASSPGFTNNGELFFGEGSRLTVL.

Notes on this clonotype: One end of the junction fails to match germline, which may point to a read error. This chain connects TRBV6-1 to TRBJ2-1; 10 bases map to TRBD2. The germline V gene encodes CDR1 MNHNS and CDR2 SASEGT. The CDR3 has 15 amino acids. CDR3 nucleotides: TGTGCCAGTAGTGAAGTAGCGGGAGGATACAATGAGCAGTTCTTC. Its protein product is CASSEVAGGYNEQFF.

This clonotype has a count of ten or more. The chain joins TRBV12-3 or TRBV12-4 to TRBJ2-3; tentative D call: TRBD2 (6 bases). CDR3 length equals 15 residues. V was shortened by 1 base and J by 10 bases, with 18 bases between the two germline ends. CDR3 amino acids: CASSLDSGSGRAQYF. The CDR3 coding sequence is TGTGCCAGCAGTTTAGATTCCGGCAGCGGGCGCGCGCAGTATTTT.

This clonotype was recorded a few times. A much larger clone differs by one base, so this may be a read error. This sequence joins TRBV29-1 and TRBJ2-3; perhaps TRBD2 as D (7 bases). The germline V and J ends were trimmed by 6 bases and 8 bases, with 18 bases remaining between them. The CDR3 has 13 residues. In germline, CDR1 is SQVTM, CDR2 ANQGSEA. The CDR3 DNA sequence: TGCAGCGTCCGGACGGGGGGCGGAGGTACGCAGTATTTT. Protein: CSVRTGGGGTQYF.

This sequence joins TRBV4-2 and TRBJ2-1, with a weak D call TRBD2 (7 bases). Between the trimmed V and J ends, which lost 3 bases and 5 bases, there was a span of 17 bases. The germline CDR1 and CDR2 sequences are LGHNA and YNFKEQ. CDR3 length: 16 residues. As DNA, the CDR3 is TGTGCCAGCAGCCATGCCGGGGGGCAGTGGAACAATGAGCAGTTCTTC. It translates to CASSHAGGQWNNEQFF.

With respect to this clonotype: At one of its ends the junction is not consistent with the germline gene, which may arise from a read error. V usage is TRBV4-3 and J usage is TRBJ1-4; no clear D. The germline V gene encodes CDR1 LGHNA and CDR2 YSLEER. The CDR3 runs 15 residues. This CDR3 reads CASSQDAGVNEKLFF. The CDR3 bases are TGCGCCAGCAGCCAAGATGCAGGCGTTAATGAAAAACTATTTTTT.

Comments on this clonotype: Compared with germline, one end of the junction differs, possibly owing to a read error. CDR3 DNA: TGTGCCAGCAGTCCGGGACTAGCGGGGGCCACAGATACGCAGTGTTTT. It is translated as CASSPGLAGATDTQCF. The chain links TRBV12-3 or TRBV12-4 to TRBJ2-3; 14 bases agree with TRBD2. CDR3 length equals 16 residues.

As concerns this clonotype: Possible read error: a much larger clone is one base away. The chain is built from TRBV6-6 and TRBJ2-2; no clear D. Per germline, CDR1 MNHNY and CDR2 SVGAGI (reference sequence). Trimming shortened V by 10 bases and J by 5 bases, and 17 bases separated the two germline ends. The CDR3 consists of 14 residues. The CDR3 nucleotides read TGTGCCATCTCCGTCGCCCTAGGGACCGGGGAGCTGTTTTTT. The encoded protein is CAISVALGTGELFF.

A few counts support this clonotype. Germline and junction disagree at one end, which may indicate a read error. This rearrangement joins TRBV28 to TRBJ2-7; 9 nucleotides line up with TRBD1. The CDR3 is made up of 15 amino acids. Per the germline V gene, CDR1 is MDHEN and CDR2 is SYDVKM. CDR3 sequence: CASSSVGTGFDEQCF. CDR3 bases: TGTGCCAGCAGTTCTGTGGGGACAGGGTTCGACGAGCAGTGCTTC.

There are a few counts of this clonotype. This chain uses TRBV7-8 with TRBJ2-3; TRBD2 might be the D (7 bases). The CDR3 contains 16 residues. The V and J ends lost 7 bases and 6 bases respectively, with 23 bases between them. Germline V gene lookup returns CDR1 SGHVS and CDR2 FQNEAQ. The CDR3 DNA is TGTGCCAGCAACTCAACAAGGGGGGGATGTTCGGATACGCAGTATTTT. Translated, it gives CASNSTRGGCSDTQYF.

About this clonotype itself: Its ends do not fully match the called genes, so a read error is possible. The chain links TRBV11-2 to TRBJ2-3; the D is unclear. In germline, CDR1 is SGHAT, CDR2 FQNNGV. The CDR3 covers 13 residues. CDR3 protein: CVSSLINTNTQYF. CDR3 nucleotide sequence: TGTGTCAGCAGCTTGATTAACACAAATACGCAGTATTTT.

Points on this clonotype: Its ends do not fully match the called genes, so a read error is possible. This chain uses TRBV6-6 with TRBJ2-7; TRBD1 matches at 9 bases. In germline, CDR1 is MNHNY, CDR2 SVGAGI (reference sequence). This CDR3 contains 15 residues. For the CDR3, the DNA is TGTCCCAGCAGTTACTCACGGGACAGGGTCTACGAGCAGTACTTC. It codes for CPSSYSRDRVYEQYF.

The rearrangement uses TRBV12-3 or TRBV12-4 and TRBJ1-5; 8 positions agree with TRBD1. The CDR3 runs to 14 residues. V was clipped by 9 bases and J by 5 bases; unmatched bases: 9. CDR3 sequence: CASGSTGEYQPQHF. The CDR3 DNA reads TGTGCCAGTGGTTCGACAGGGGAATATCAGCCCCAGCATTTT.

This clonotype was observed many times. The chain combines TRBV6-1 with TRBJ2-1; possibly TRBD1 or TRBD2 for D (6 bases each). Germline CDR1 MNHNS, CDR2 SASEGT. This CDR3 is built from 14 residues. V gave up 3 bases and J gave up 11 bases, with 17 bases separating them. The CDR3 sequence is CASSDRGVVNKQFF. The CDR3 nucleotides read TGTGCCAGCAGTGATAGGGGGGTGGTGAATAAGCAGTTCTTC.

Concerning this clonotype: The junction and the germline gene differ at one end; a read error may be behind it. The chain carries TRBV29-1 and TRBJ1-1; 8 bases map to TRBD1. This CDR3 region has 14 residues. Germline CDR1 reads SQVTM; CDR2 reads ANQGSEA. As DNA, the CDR3 is TGCAGCGTTGAGTCGGGACAGGTGAACACTGAAGCTCTCTTT. Translated: CSVESGQVNTEALF.

This chain joins TRBV29-1 and TRBJ1-1; 9 bases align to TRBD1. Germline trimming cut 7 bases from V and 6 bases from J; bases unmatched to any gene: 9. This CDR3 comprises 13 residues. Per the germline V gene, CDR1 is SQVTM and CDR2 is ANQGSEA. In DNA, the CDR3 is TGCAGCGGATCTACAGGGGGCTGGCCTGAAGCTTTCTTT. As protein: CSGSTGGWPEAFF.

On this clonotype: One junction end disagrees with the germline gene, perhaps due to a read error. V gene TRBV14 combines with J gene TRBJ2-3; D unresolved. This CDR3 has 13 residues. Germline values: CDR1 SGHDN, CDR2 FVKESK. The CDR3 region is CVSNREYTDTQHF. CDR3 sequence (DNA): TGTGTCAGCAACCGAGAATACACAGATACGCAACATTTT.

Many counts were recorded for this clonotype. The V call is TRBV28, the J call TRBJ2-1; 10 bases are shared with TRBD2. V lost 7 bases and J lost 3; bases outside the gene matches: 9. The germline V gene has CDR1 MDHEN and CDR2 SYDVKM. This CDR3 comprises 16 residues. DNA for the CDR3: TGTGCCAGCATCCCCCCGGAGCGGGGGGGCTACAATGAGCAGTTCTTC. It specifies CASIPPERGGYNEQFF.

Turning to this clonotype: A junction boundary mismatches the germline segment, possibly from a read error. This sequence joins TRBV4-3 and TRBJ2-1, with D tentatively TRBD1 (5 bases). CDR1 and CDR2 from the germline V gene are LGHNA and YSLEER. The CDR3 is 16 residues long. The CDR3 DNA reads TGCGCCAGCAGCCAATTCCCCCCCCGGGCGGACAATGAGCAATTCTTC. Protein sequence: CASSQFPPRADNEQFF.

This chain connects TRBV12-3 or TRBV12-4 to TRBJ2-2; D possibly corresponds to TRBD2 (6 bases). The CDR3 is 13 amino acids. In nucleotides, the CDR3 is TGTGTCTGCGTCCGACTAGTGGCCAGGGAGCTGTTTTTT. It codes for CVCVRLVARELFF.